This T cell receptor (beta chain) was sequenced during a study of cytomegalovirus exposure and HLA in healthy donors. This clone was seen just once. PCR was performed using 60 Vbeta and 13 Jbeta primers. Data came from immunoSEQ multiplex PCR; TCRdb stores just in-frame clones and leaves some out. The sample records about 190,000 clones, almost 75% being singletons. Trimming pared 7 bases from V and 9 bases from J, leaving 17 bases between. Germline assignment: CDR1 SGHRS and CDR2 YFSETQ. The CDR3 consists of 13 residues. This receptor was obtained from a woman between 25 and 40 years old in good health and CMV-seropositive. Input material: PBMCs. The chain has TRBV5-1 and TRBJ2-1, with D perhaps TRBD2 (6 bases). CDR3 in DNA: TGCGCCAGCCGCCTGGAGGGGTGGGGTGAGCAGTTCTTC. Amino acid sequence: CASRLEGWGEQFF.